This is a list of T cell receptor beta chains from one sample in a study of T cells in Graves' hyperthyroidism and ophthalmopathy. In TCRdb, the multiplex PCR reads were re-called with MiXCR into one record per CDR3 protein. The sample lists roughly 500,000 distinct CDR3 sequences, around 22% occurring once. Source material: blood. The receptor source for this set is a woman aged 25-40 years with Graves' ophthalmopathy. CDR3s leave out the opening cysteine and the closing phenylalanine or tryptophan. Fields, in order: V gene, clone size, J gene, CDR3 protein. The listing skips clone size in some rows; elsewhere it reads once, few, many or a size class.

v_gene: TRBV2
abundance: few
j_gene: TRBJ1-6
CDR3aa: ASSLELRRGSGGSPLH

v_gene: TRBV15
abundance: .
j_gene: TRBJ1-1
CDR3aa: ATSRTDRALTEAF

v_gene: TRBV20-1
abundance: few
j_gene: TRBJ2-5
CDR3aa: SARVQGVRGETQY

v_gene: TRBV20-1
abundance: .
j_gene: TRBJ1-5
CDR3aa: SAASGGGSNQPQH

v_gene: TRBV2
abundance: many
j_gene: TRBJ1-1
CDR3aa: ASVEQGSGEAF

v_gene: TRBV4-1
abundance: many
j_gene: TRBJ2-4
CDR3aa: ASSQTGSGIQY

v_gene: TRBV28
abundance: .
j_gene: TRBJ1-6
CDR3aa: ASSLLGGNNNSPLH

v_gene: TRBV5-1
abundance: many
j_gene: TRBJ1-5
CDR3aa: ASSLGTGDNQPQH

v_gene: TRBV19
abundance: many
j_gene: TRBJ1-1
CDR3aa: ASMAKGGYTEAF

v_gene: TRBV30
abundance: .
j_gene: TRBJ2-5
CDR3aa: AWSGTGGQETQY

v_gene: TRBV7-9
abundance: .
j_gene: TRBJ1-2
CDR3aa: ASSLGSGLHGYT